The clone carrying this T cell receptor beta chain was detected many times. This sample stems from a study of CD8+CD57+ T cells in acquired aplastic anemia. Profiling that covered TCR beta VDJ and CDR3 relied on genomic DNA as its template. From the reads, TCRdb called clonotypes with MiXCR, one entry per CDR3 protein. This sample yields around 150,000 distinct CDR3 sequences, of which 45% to 55% are seen a single time; roughly 30% belongs to the top ten. Patients chosen for sequencing had shown CD8+CD57+ cell expansion by flow cytometry. This clonotype originated in a human donor with aplastic anemia. The specimen was sorted CD4+, CD8+, or CD8+CD57+ T cells (not recorded which) from PBMCs.

The CDR3 DNA sequence: TGTGCCAGTAGTATAGTAGCTGAGTCCGAGCAGTACTTC. Translation gives CASSIVAESEQYF. The rearrangement joins TRBV19 to TRBJ2-7; D unresolved. CDR1 LNHDA and CDR2 SQIVND come from the germline V gene (reference sequence). V lost 1 base to trimming and J lost 6 bases, with 10 bases between them. CDR3 length: 13 residues.